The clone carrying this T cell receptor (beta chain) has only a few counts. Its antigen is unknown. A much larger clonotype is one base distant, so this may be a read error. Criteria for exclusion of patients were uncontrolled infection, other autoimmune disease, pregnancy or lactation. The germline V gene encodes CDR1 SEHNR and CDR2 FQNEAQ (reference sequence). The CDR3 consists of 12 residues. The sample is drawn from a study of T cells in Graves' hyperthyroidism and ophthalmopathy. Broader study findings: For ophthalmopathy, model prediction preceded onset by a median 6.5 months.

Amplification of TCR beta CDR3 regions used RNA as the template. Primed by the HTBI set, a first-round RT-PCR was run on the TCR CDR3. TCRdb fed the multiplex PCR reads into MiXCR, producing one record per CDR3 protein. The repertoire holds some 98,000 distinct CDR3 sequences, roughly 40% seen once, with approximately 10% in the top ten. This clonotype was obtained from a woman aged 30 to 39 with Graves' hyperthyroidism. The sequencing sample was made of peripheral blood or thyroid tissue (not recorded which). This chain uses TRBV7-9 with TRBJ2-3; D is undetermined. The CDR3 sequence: CASSRQSVKQCF. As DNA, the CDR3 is TGTGCCAGCAGCCGTCAGAGCGTTAAGCAGTGTTTT.